The following is a T cell receptor (beta chain) sequence with its context. What antigen it recognizes has not been identified. The sample holds no much larger clone one base away, and base qualities are not on file. Using the deep immunoSEQ assay, TCR CDR3 regions were amplified from genomic DNA by multiplex PCR. Extracted genomic DNA from each cell subset was distributed evenly across all wells of several immunoSEQ 96-well plates, and each plate was treated as a replicate. For sorted subsets, around 0.2 ug of genomic DNA, equivalent to some 33,000 T cell genomes, went into each replicate PCR. Purified libraries were measured with a Qubit 3.0 fluorometer, size-checked on a Bioanalyzer 2100, and measured again with the KAPA Library Quantification kit. Every immunoSEQ 96-well plate was sequenced on a dedicated single-read 150-cycle Illumina NextSeq 550 flow cell. The paper's processing steps were these. The immunoSEQ output contained only junctional sequences without quality scores, so filtering could not match that applied to full-length reads. Sequences were annotated with PyIR, a Python wrapper for IgBLAST v1.9, using IMGT germline references to assign V/J genes and CDR3. Reads were filtered out if the reads had weak V/J assignments (E-value above 1e-6), no CDR3, stop codons, out-of-frame junctions, or ambiguous translated residues. V3J clonotypes were defined by identical inferred V gene, J gene, and CDR3 amino acid sequence. The percentage overlap between two repertoires was calculated by dividing the number of shared unique clonotypes by the size of the smaller repertoire. Richness of each repertoire was evaluated using RTK rarefaction, the Chao1 estimator, and Recon v2.1 estimates of unobserved clonotypes. For all TCRbeta clonotypes obtained by the gDNA method from four donors, generation probabilities were computed with OLGA. Entries here come from immuneACCESS through TCRdb and include only in-frame sequences with V and J called. Some clones fail to appear in such tables; in the studies checked, an unresolved V gene covers under half of the shortfall, and the cause of the remainder is unknown. V and J calls and clone size are copied from that table; D and trimming were computed from the DNA. This sample gives some 1.4 million clones in total; roughly 95% of them show up just once. The top ten clones comprise about 1.2% of the sample.

Donors were healthy HIV-negative adults with no recently reported acute infections or vaccinations. All donors were Caucasian adults living in Nashville, Tennessee, USA. Magnetic negative selection was used to enrich CD4+ T cells, after which naive cells were positively selected on CD45RA and the negative fraction became the memory subset. After blood collection by leukapheresis, PBMCs were isolated using Ficoll-Histopaque density gradient centrifugation and then cryopreserved in the vapor phase of liquid nitrogen. Purity and quantity of every magnetically sorted T cell population were checked by analytical flow cytometry. Genomic DNA was isolated from every sorted fraction and measured by UV absorbance on a Nanodrop 2000c. The sample originates from a study of shared clonotypes between healthy human individuals (dated by TCRdb to about 2020). A note on the overall study: The cohort included a few men and a couple of women between 18 and 49 years of age. Between about 0.8 and 9 billion PBMCs per donor were obtained by leukapheresis. For each donor, CD4 naive and CD4 memory were each given three plates, CD8 naive was given two plates, and CD8 memory was given one plate. Different laboratories and diverse techniques were used to prepare libraries and sequence TCR repertoires, to increase sequencing depth and limit assay-specific biases. Blood TCR repertoires of a handful of healthy adults were deeply sequenced to estimate repertoire size and the extent of clonotype sharing between individuals. Points the paper makes about the study in general: Compared with non-shared clonotypes, clonotypes shared by all four sorted-subset donors had higher generation probabilities. Pairwise subsampling led to the expectation that sequencing depth would affect the degree of clonotype sharing among donors. Sampling was restricted to blood, and TCR repertoires in tissues likely differ from the TCR repertoires found in blood. Naive subsets generally had larger estimated clonotype richness than memory subsets did. When a handful of donors were compared, the shared fraction of clonotypes was around 5.1% for naive CD4, 3.5% for naive CD8, more than 2% for memory CD4, and about 0.36% for memory CD8. Because the study included a small number of donors, the genetic and exposure-history diversity represented was limited. Incomplete sequencing was indicated by rarefaction of sorted-subset datasets, despite the large sequencing depth.

This TCR derives from a young man in good health. The specimen was naive CD4+ T cells sorted from blood. The sample's cell subset or site, from its label and the paper: CD45RA+ positively selected.

The DNA sequence follows: TGTGCCAGCAGCGCGGACAGGGCCAACTATGGCTACACCTTC. It codes for CASSADRANYGYTF. The chain is encoded by TRBV5-6 joined to TRBJ1-2; TRBD1 aligns with 8 central bases. Ends trimmed: V by 4 bases, J by 2 bases; bases unmatched to a gene: 4. Spanning cysteine to phenylalanine, the CDR3 consists of 14 amino acids. Only the CDR3 DNA is retained, 42 bases long and in frame from the first base. The germline V gene specifies SGHDT as CDR1 and YYEEEE as CDR2. With the rest looked up from the reference TRBV5-6 and TRBJ1-2 genes rather than sequenced, the full variable domain is DAGVTQSPTHLIKTRGQQVTLRCSPKSGHDTVSWYQQALGQGPQFIFQYYEEEERQRGNFPDRFSGHQFPNYSSELNVNALLLGDSALYLCASSADRANYGYTFGSGTRLTVV.